This TCR beta chain derives from a study of T cell responses to AZD1222 COVID-19 vaccine. Broader study findings: Only a handful of individuals given AZD1222 were seropositive at baseline.

Germline assignment: CDR1 KGHSH and CDR2 LQKENI. The CDR3 totals 15 residues. V shed 0 bases and J shed 1 base, with 9 bases lying between them. TCRdb's copy holds only in-frame clones and misses some; the assay was immunoSEQ multiplex PCR. The sample lists around 150,000 clones; about 90% were seen once. Pooled samples include second doses given at about 4 or 12 weeks. Notes on this clone: What it binds is not known. The sample contains more than one DNA sequence encoding this CDR3.

The clonotype originates from an adult who received the AZD1222 COVID-19 vaccine. The sequencing used peripheral blood, collected 28 days after the second AZD1222 dose. This chain links TRBV18 with TRBJ1-1; D may be TRBD1 (6 bases). The CDR3 here is CASSPPTGQNTEAFF. CDR3 DNA: TGTGCCAGCTCACCACCGACGGGACAGAACACTGAAGCTTTCTTT.